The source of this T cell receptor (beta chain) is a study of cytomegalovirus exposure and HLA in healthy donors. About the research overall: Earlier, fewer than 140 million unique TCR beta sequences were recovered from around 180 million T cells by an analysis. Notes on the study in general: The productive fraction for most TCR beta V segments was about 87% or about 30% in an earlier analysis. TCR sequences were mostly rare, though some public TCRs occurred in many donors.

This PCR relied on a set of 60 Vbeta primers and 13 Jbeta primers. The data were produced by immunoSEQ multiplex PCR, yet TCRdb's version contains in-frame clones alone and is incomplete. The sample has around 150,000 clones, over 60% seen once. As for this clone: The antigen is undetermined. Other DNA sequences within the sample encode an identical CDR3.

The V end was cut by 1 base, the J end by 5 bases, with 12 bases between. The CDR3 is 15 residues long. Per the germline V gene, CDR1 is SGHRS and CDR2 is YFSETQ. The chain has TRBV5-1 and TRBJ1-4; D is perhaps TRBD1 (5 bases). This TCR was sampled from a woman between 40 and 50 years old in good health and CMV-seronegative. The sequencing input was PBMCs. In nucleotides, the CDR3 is TGCGCCAGCAGCTTGCCCGGGCAGGGCAATGAAAAACTGTTTTTT. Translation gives CASSLPGQGNEKLFF.